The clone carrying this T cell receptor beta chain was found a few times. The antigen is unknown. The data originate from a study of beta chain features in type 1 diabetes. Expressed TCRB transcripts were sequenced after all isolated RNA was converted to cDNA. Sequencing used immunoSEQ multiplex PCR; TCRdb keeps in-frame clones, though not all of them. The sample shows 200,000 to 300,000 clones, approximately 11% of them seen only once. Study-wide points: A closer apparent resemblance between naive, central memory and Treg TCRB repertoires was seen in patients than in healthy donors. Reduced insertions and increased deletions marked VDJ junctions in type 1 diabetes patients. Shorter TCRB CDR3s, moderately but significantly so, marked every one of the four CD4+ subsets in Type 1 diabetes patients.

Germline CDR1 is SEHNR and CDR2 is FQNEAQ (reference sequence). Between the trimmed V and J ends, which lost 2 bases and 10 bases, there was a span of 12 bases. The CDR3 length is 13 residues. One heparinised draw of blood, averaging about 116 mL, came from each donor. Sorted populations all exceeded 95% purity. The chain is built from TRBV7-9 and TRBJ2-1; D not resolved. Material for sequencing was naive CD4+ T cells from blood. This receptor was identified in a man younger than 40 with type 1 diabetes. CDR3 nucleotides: TGTGCCAGCAGCTTACAGCCAGGTACCGAGCAGTTCTTC. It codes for CASSLQPGTEQFF.